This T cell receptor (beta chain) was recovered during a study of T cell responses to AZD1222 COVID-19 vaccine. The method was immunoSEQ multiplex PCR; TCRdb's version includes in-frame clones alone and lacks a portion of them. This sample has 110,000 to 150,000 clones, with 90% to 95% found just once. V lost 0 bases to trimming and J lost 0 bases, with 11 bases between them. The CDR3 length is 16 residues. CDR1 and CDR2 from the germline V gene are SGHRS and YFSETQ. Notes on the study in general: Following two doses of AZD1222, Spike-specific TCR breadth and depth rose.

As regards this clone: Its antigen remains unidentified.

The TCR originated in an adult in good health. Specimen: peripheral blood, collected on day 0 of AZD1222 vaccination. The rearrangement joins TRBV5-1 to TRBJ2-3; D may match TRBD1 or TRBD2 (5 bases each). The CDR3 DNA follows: TGCGCCAGCAGCTTGGCCTTACGGGGCAGCACAGATACGCAGTATTTT. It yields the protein CASSLALRGSTDTQYF.